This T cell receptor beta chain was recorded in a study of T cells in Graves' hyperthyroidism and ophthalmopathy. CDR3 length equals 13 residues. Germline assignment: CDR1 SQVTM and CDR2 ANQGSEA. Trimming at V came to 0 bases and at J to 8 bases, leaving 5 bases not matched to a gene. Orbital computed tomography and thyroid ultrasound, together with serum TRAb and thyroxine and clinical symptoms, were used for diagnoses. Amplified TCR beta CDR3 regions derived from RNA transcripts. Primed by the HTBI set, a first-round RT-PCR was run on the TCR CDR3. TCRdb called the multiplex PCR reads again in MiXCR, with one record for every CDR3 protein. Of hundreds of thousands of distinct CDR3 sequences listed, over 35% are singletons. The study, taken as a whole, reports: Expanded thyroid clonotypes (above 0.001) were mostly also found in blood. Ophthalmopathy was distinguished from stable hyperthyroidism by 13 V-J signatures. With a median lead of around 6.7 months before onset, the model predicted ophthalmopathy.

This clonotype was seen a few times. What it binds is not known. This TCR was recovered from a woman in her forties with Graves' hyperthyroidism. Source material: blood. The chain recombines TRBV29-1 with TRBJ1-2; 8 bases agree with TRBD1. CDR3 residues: CSVEDPQGAGYTF. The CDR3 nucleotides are TGCAGCGTTGAAGATCCGCAGGGGGCGGGCTACACCTTC.